Listed below are T cell receptor beta chains from one sample, sequenced in a study of Ad26.COV2.S vaccination and SARS-CoV-2 variants. Only in-frame clones appear in the TCRdb table, and some are missing; sequencing was by immunoSEQ multiplex PCR. This sample has roughly 320,000 clones, with about 82% found just once. Here the sequenced sample was peripheral blood, taken in a trial of Ad26.COV2.S vaccine versus placebo. These receptors originate from a person between 18 and 65 years old who received the Ad26.COV2.S COVID-19 vaccine or a placebo. The CDR3 runs from the conserved cysteine through the conserved F or W. D genes are given only for firm matches. Where a row states a size, it is once, few, many or the class of an expanded clone; other rows omit it.

NA	TRBV12-3/TRBV12-4	13	TRBJ2-1	NA	TGTGCCAGCAGCCCTAACCCCTACAATGAGCAGTTCTTC	CASSPNPYNEQFF
NA	TRBV4-1	14	TRBJ1-4	NA	TGCGCCAGCAGCCAAGGGGAAACTAATGAAAAACTGTTTTTT	CASSQGETNEKLFF
NA	TRBV27	14	TRBJ1-5	NA	TGTGCCAGCAGTTTATCGGGATTCAATCAGCCCCAGCATTTT	CASSLSGFNQPQHF
NA	TRBV3-1/TRBV3-2	16	TRBJ2-1	NA	TGTGCCAGCAGCCCTCGGGGGGCTACTTCCTACAATGAGCAGTTCTTC	CASSPRGATSYNEQFF
TRBD1	TRBV24-1	16	TRBJ2-3	NA	TGTGCCGCCCCGGACCTTTCGACAGGGCTAACAGATACGCAGTATTTT	CAAPDLSTGLTDTQYF
NA	TRBV6-5	11	TRBJ2-3	once	TGTGCCAGCCTCCGGGCAGATACGCAGTATTTT	CASLRADTQYF
TRBD1	TRBV5-4	14	TRBJ2-5	NA	TGTGCCAGCAGGTCCGACAGGGGCCAAGAGACCCAGTACTTC	CASRSDRGQETQYF
TRBD1	TRBV7-7	13	TRBJ2-1	NA	TGTGCCAGCAGCTTAAACAGGGGCGATGAGCAGTTCTTC	CASSLNRGDEQFF
TRBD1	TRBV7-9	14	TRBJ1-2	few	TGTGCCAGCAGCTTCCGGGACAGGGGTCGAAGCTACACCTTC	CASSFRDRGRSYTF
NA	TRBV14	16	TRBJ2-2	NA	TGTGCCAGCAGCCAAGACCGCAGGCCCAACACCGGGGAGCTGTTTTTT	CASSQDRRPNTGELFF
TRBD2	TRBV27	15	TRBJ2-7	NA	TGTGCCAGCAGTTTATCTAGCGGGGGGGCTTACGAGCAGTACTTC	CASSLSSGGAYEQYF
TRBD2	TRBV7-2	16	TRBJ2-5	NA	TGTGCCAGCAGCTTAGACGCGGCTAGCGGCGGAGAGACCCAGTACTTC	CASSLDAASGGETQYF
TRBD2	TRBV4-1	16	TRBJ2-3	NA	TGCGCCAGCAGCCAAGTCACTTTAGCGGGGCCAGATACGCAGTATTTT	CASSQVTLAGPDTQYF
TRBD2	TRBV5-5	16	TRBJ2-5	NA	TGTGCCAGCAGCTCCGGACTAGCGGGGGGGCAGCGGACCCAGTACTTC	CASSSGLAGGQRTQYF
NA	TRBV9	19	TRBJ1-1	NA	TGTGCCAGCAGCCCAAACATCGGGGGGGTACCTCATTCCGGCACTGAAGCTTTCTTT	CASSPNIGGVPHSGTEAFF
NA	TRBV6-4	12	TRBJ1-2	NA	TGTGCCAGCAGTAGATTCAGGGGTGGCTACACCTTC	CASSRFRGGYTF
NA	TRBV19	13	TRBJ1-6	NA	TGTGCCAGTAGTTTATTGGGCGATTCACCCCTCCACTTT	CASSLLGDSPLHF
NA	TRBV4-3	18	TRBJ2-6	NA	TGCGCCAGCAGCCCCCAGGGAGCCTCTTTCTCTGGGGCCAACGTCCTGACTTTC	CASSPQGASFSGANVLTF
NA	TRBV2	17	TRBJ2-7	once	TGTGCCAGCGAGGGGTTAATATCGCGGGACATCTCCTACGAGCAGTACTTC	CASEGLISRDISYEQYF